The 16 T cell receptor beta chains listed next were all sequenced from one sample in a study of beta chain features in type 1 diabetes. Antigen specificity for these receptors is unknown. The study reverse transcribed the entire isolated RNA, so it sequenced expressed TCRB transcripts. The repertoire was sequenced with immunoSEQ multiplex PCR; TCRdb's copy has only in-frame clones and lacks some. The sample carries 630,000 or so clones, 11% to 15% recorded once. Study outcomes and limitations: Shortening that was moderate but significant affected the TCRB CDR3s of Type 1 diabetes patients in all four CD4+ subsets.

Sequencing input: naive CD4+ T cells from blood. Receptor source: a man aged 18 to 35 with type 1 diabetes.

This clone was counted between two and nine times. The rearrangement uses TRBV30 and TRBJ2-7, with D maybe TRBD1 (5 bases). Germline CDR1 is GTSNPN and CDR2 is SVGIG (reference sequence). This CDR3 spans 12 amino acids. The ends were cut back, 7 bases at V and 3 bases at J, with 13 bases in the middle. CDR3 residues: CAFNTQGYEQYF. For the CDR3, the DNA is TGTGCCTTCAATACCCAGGGCTACGAGCAGTACTTC.

In its sample, this clone was seen a few times. This chain links TRBV6-6 with TRBJ2-1; 8 nucleotides agree with TRBD2. This CDR3 contains 14 residues. J gave up 6 bases and V 6 bases, and 7 bases lay outside the gene matches. Looked up from germline, CDR1 is MNHNY and CDR2 is SVGAGI (reference sequence). The DNA of the CDR3 is TGTGCCAGCAGGCCGGGACTAGGGTCCAATGAGCAGTTCTTC. Its translation is CASRPGLGSNEQFF.

This sequence joins TRBV5-6 and TRBJ2-3, with D unresolved. The CDR3 contains 11 residues. Trimming removed 7 bases at V and 3 bases at J, with 6 bases between. Germline V CDR1 and CDR2: SGHDT, YYEEEE. CDR3 sequence: CASGRTDTQYF. CDR3 sequence (DNA): TGTGCCAGCGGGCGTACAGATACGCAGTATTTT.

In this sample, this clone turned up a few times. V is TRBV29-1 and J is TRBJ1-1, with 7 positions matching TRBD1. The CDR3 is 15 amino acids. Looked up from germline, CDR1 is SQVTM and CDR2 is ANQGSEA. Trimming at V came to 1 base and at J to 0 bases, leaving 5 bases not matched to a gene. The CDR3 sequence is CSVEGHRGVNTEAFF. Here the CDR3 DNA reads TGCAGCGTTGAAGGCCACAGGGGAGTGAACACTGAAGCTTTCTTT. The complete variable domain, with remaining parts taken from reference TRBV29-1 and TRBJ1-1, reads SAVISQKPSRDICQRGTSLTIQCQVDSQVTMMFWYRQQPGQSLTLIATANQGSEATYESGFVIDKFPISRPNLTFSTLTVSNMSPEDSSIYLCSVEGHRGVNTEAFFGQGTRLTVV.

Only a few counts were recorded for this clone. V is TRBV11-2 and J is TRBJ2-1; 11 bases are a match to TRBD2. V shed 5 bases and J 5 bases; nucleotides not matched to a gene: 2. The CDR3 length is 14 residues. The germline V gene has CDR1 SGHAT and CDR2 FQNNGV. This CDR3 reads CASSPGLADNEQFF. The DNA of the CDR3 is TGTGCCAGCAGCCCGGGACTAGCGGACAATGAGCAGTTCTTC.

The J gene is TRBJ2-3, the V gene TRBV9; D not certain. The CDR3 spans 14 residues. V gave up 4 bases and J gave up 1 base, with 10 bases separating them. Germline CDR1 and CDR2: SGDLS and YYNGEE. CDR3 residues: CASSLDGRTDTQYF. CDR3 sequence (DNA): TGTGCCAGCAGCTTGGACGGACGCACAGATACGCAGTATTTT.

The chain is built from TRBV4-3 and TRBJ2-2; D uncertain. Per germline, CDR1 LGHNA and CDR2 YSLEER. The CDR3 is 14 residues long. With 4 bases removed from V and 7 bases from J, the gap between germline ends came to 13 bases. CDR3 loop: CASSPQKNVGELFF. The CDR3 DNA reads TGCGCCAGCAGCCCTCAGAAAAATGTCGGGGAGCTGTTTTTT.

The V and J genes are TRBV15 and TRBJ1-5; D gene uncertain. The ends were cut back, 4 bases at V and 2 bases at J, with 15 bases in the middle. Germline V gene data show CDR1 as LNHNV and CDR2 as YYDKDF (reference sequence). The CDR3 spans 16 residues. The DNA for the CDR3 is TGTGCCACCAGCACGAGCTGGACGGCGGGCAATCAGCCCCAGCATTTT. Translating gives CATSTSWTAGNQPQHF.

This clone appeared a few times. The gene calls are TRBV7-2 and TRBJ2-3; the match to TRBD2 covers 15 bases. The junction had 7 bases not matched to a gene; V was cut back by 4 bases and J by 8 bases. The CDR3 sequence is 16 residues long. Germline values: CDR1 SGHTA, CDR2 FQGNSA. This CDR3 reads CASSSHGLAGGGTQYF. The CDR3 bases are TGTGCCAGCAGCTCCCACGGACTAGCGGGAGGGGGTACGCAGTATTTT.

The gene calls are TRBV30 and TRBJ1-5, with D unclear. The V end was cut by 2 bases, the J end by 4 bases, with 9 bases between. The CDR3 has 13 residues. The germline V gene encodes CDR1 GTSNPN and CDR2 SVGIG (reference sequence). This CDR3 reads CAWSPSINQPQHF. The CDR3 DNA reads TGTGCCTGGAGTCCTTCAATTAATCAGCCCCAGCATTTT.

V and J are TRBV15 and TRBJ1-4; D gene unclear. V lost 3 bases, J lost 8 bases, and 7 bases lay in between. The CDR3 is 12 residues long. Germline CDR1 reads LNHNV; CDR2 reads YYDKDF (reference sequence). CDR3 in DNA: TGTGCCACCAGCAGGGACTCGGAAAAACTGTTTTTT. Translated, it gives CATSRDSEKLFF.

This chain links TRBV30 with TRBJ2-1; D is perhaps TRBD2 (5 bases). This CDR3 region has 15 residues. Trimming took 2 bases from V and 5 from J, leaving 16 bases between them. The germline gives CDR1 GTSNPN, CDR2 SVGIG (reference sequence). The CDR3 nucleotides read TGTGCCTGGAGTTTGGGAGCCGTCGTACACAATGAGCAGTTCTTC. It specifies CAWSLGAVVHNEQFF.

The V and J genes are TRBV11-2 and TRBJ2-7; 13 bases map to TRBD2. The CDR3 loop spans 15 amino acids. Germline V lookup: CDR1 SGHAT, CDR2 FQNNGV. V trimming: 6 bases; J trimming: 4 bases; junction bases outside the gene matches: 6. CDR3 in amino acids: CASRPTSGRVYEQYF. CDR3 nucleotide sequence: TGTGCCAGCAGACCAACTAGCGGGAGGGTTTACGAGCAGTACTTC. Full variable domain (missing parts from reference TRBV11-2 and TRBJ2-7): EAGVAQSPRYKIIEKRQSVAFWCNPISGHATLYWYQQILGQGPKLLIQFQNNGVVDDSQLPKDRFSAERLKGVDSTLKIQPAKLEDSAVYLCASRPTSGRVYEQYFGPGTRLTVT.

This clone turned up a few times. This chain uses TRBV9 with TRBJ1-2; 8 positions agree with TRBD1. Germline V gene sequence: CDR1 SGDLS, CDR2 YYNGEE. Germline trimming cut 0 bases from V and 3 bases from J; bases unmatched to any gene: 7. This CDR3 region has 16 residues. The CDR3 coding sequence is TGTGCCAGCAGCGTAGTGGCAGGGGGCGCTGACTATGGCTACACCTTC. As protein: CASSVVAGGADYGYTF.

This clone was seen more than once but under ten times. The chain employs TRBV5-1 and TRBJ2-1, with D tentatively TRBD2 (6 bases). V was trimmed by 3 bases and J by 7 bases, leaving 17 bases between them. This CDR3 comprises 15 residues. CDR1 is SGHRS and CDR2 is YFSETQ in the germline V gene. CDR3 amino acids: CASSSSEGPRNEQFF. The CDR3 bases are TGCGCCAGCAGCTCCTCGGAGGGCCCGCGGAATGAGCAGTTCTTC.

The CDR3: CASSSTGEGGYTF. CDR3 nucleotide sequence: TGCGCCAGCAGCTCGACAGGGGAGGGAGGCTACACCTTC. The chain links TRBV5-1 to TRBJ1-2, with 8 bases identical to TRBD1. The CDR3 sequence is 13 residues long. Germline-derived CDR1 and CDR2 are SGHRS and YFSETQ. V gave up 3 bases and J gave up 8 bases; unmatched junction bases: 6.